These 31 T cell receptor beta chains came from one sample sequenced in a study of blood T cells in healthy people across ages. Primers used in a second PCR of about 7 to 12 cycles were a sample-barcoded 5' primer and a J-beta primer mix. Using its own MiXCR run on the 5' RACE reads, TCRdb lists one record per CDR3 protein. The repertoire holds around 1,800,000 distinct CDR3 sequences, with around 40% as singletons. Sequences were obtained from blood. The receptors derive from a human donor in good health.

This chain connects TRBV20-1 to TRBJ2-1, with D perhaps matching TRBD2 (5 bases). The germline V gene encodes CDR1 DFQATT and CDR2 SNEGSKA (reference sequence). Trimming removed 5 bases from V and 0 bases from J, with 14 bases in between. This CDR3 is built from 15 residues. The CDR3 DNA is TGCAGTGCTCCCTCCGGACTGGCCTCCTACAATGAGCAGTTCTTC. Protein sequence: CSAPSGLASYNEQFF.

The chain employs TRBV7-2 and TRBJ2-3; 8 bases agree with TRBD1. This CDR3 is built from 15 residues. J lost 7 bases, V lost 1 base, and 7 bases had no gene match. Germline-derived CDR1 and CDR2 are SGHTA and FQGNSA. The CDR3 DNA sequence: TGTGCCAGCAGCTTAGTGCAGGGGGCAGGTCATACGCAGTATTTT. It yields the protein CASSLVQGAGHTQYF.

The rearrangement links TRBV12-3 or TRBV12-4 to TRBJ2-5; D tentatively reads TRBD1 or TRBD2 (5 bases each). The J call may be faulty, since TRBJ2-7 better matches the DNA end. CDR3 length: 15 amino acids. The CDR3 DNA reads TGTGCCAGCAGTCAGAACCGGGACCGGGCTTACGAGCAGTACTTC. Translated, it gives CASSQNRDRAYEQYF.

This clonotype has a handful of counts. The chain has TRBV20-1 and TRBJ2-5; D is perhaps TRBD2 (6 bases). V lost 3 bases and J 5 bases, leaving 19 bases between the germline ends. The CDR3 loop spans 15 amino acids. Germline V gives CDR1 DFQATT, CDR2 SNEGSKA (reference sequence). CDR3 loop: CSASGTQSQSETQYF. The CDR3 bases are TGCAGTGCTAGCGGGACTCAGTCACAGTCGGAGACCCAGTACTTC.

This clonotype has just a few counts. The chain has TRBV4-1 and TRBJ1-1, with D maybe TRBD1 (5 bases). Germline V gene sequence: CDR1 MGHRA, CDR2 YSYEKL. The CDR3 is 18 amino acids. V was pared by 2 bases and J by 0 bases, with 19 bases between. CDR3 loop: CASSQTPAGSPMNTEAFF. CDR3 nucleotide sequence: TGCGCCAGCAGCCAAACTCCCGCAGGGAGCCCCATGAACACTGAAGCTTTCTTT.

The V and J genes are TRBV27 and TRBJ1-2; no clear D gene. The CDR3 sequence is 12 residues long. Deletions cut 8 bases from V and 1 base from J, with 8 bases between. The V gene's germline CDR1 is MNHEY and CDR2 SMNVEV (reference sequence). This CDR3 is CASGKNNYGYTF. In nucleotides, the CDR3 is TGTGCCAGCGGGAAGAATAACTATGGCTACACCTTC.

This sequence joins TRBV7-6 and TRBJ2-4; no reliable D call. The DNA matches TRBJ2-7 better at its end, which makes the J call doubtful. The V gene's germline CDR1 is SGHVS and CDR2 FNYEAQ. The CDR3 extends over 14 amino acids. The CDR3 loop reads CASSPTVGPHEQYF. The CDR3 DNA reads TGTGCCAGCAGCCCGACCGTGGGTCCCCACGAGCAGTACTTC.

V usage is TRBV20-1 and J usage is TRBJ1-1; D gene uncertain. The CDR3 runs to 15 residues. The germline gives CDR1 DFQATT, CDR2 SNEGSKA (reference sequence). V dropped 1 base and J dropped 1 base, with 13 bases sitting between them. DNA of the CDR3: TGCAGTGCTAGAGTGTTGGGCAGCGAGAACACTGAAGCTTTCTTT. The encoded protein is CSARVLGSENTEAFF.

This rearrangement joins TRBV20-1 to TRBJ2-3, with 8 positions matching TRBD2. Germline CDR1 and CDR2: DFQATT and SNEGSKA (reference sequence). The CDR3 runs 13 residues. V trimming: 1 base; J trimming: 6 bases; junction bases outside the gene matches: 3. The CDR3 loop reads CSARAGGLDTQYF. CDR3 nucleotide sequence: TGCAGTGCTAGAGCGGGGGGGCTCGATACGCAGTATTTT.

This clonotype was counted only a few times. V is TRBV4-1 and J is TRBJ1-6; 10 bases map to TRBD1. The germline gives CDR1 MGHRA, CDR2 YSYEKL. J lost 9 bases, V lost 4 bases, and 6 bases had no gene match. CDR3 length equals 15 residues. The CDR3 loop is CASSPRRDRGSPLHF. CDR3 coding DNA: TGCGCCAGCAGCCCGCGCCGGGACAGGGGTTCACCCCTCCACTTT.

The rearrangement uses TRBV7-9 and TRBJ2-1; 14 positions match TRBD2. With 5 bases clipped from V and 8 bases from J, the junction kept 11 bases outside the gene matches. Per germline, CDR1 SEHNR and CDR2 FQNEAQ (reference sequence). This CDR3 contains 17 residues. CDR3: CASSLWRLAGGKDEQFF. The CDR3 DNA sequence: TGTGCCAGCAGCCTCTGGCGACTAGCGGGGGGGAAGGATGAGCAGTTCTTC. Looking up the rest from reference TRBV7-9 and TRBJ2-1 gives the full variable domain: DTGVSQNPRHKITKRGQNVTFRCDPISEHNRLYWYRQTLGQGPEFLTYFQNEAQLEKSRLLSDRFSAERPKGSFSTLEIQRTEQGDSAMYLCASSLWRLAGGKDEQFFGPGTRLTVL.

The V gene is TRBV29-1, the J gene TRBJ2-1; 9 nucleotides agree with TRBD1. Germline assignment: CDR1 SQVTM and CDR2 ANQGSEA. J lost 8 bases, V lost 6 bases, and 14 bases had no gene match. The CDR3 totals 15 residues. DNA of the CDR3: TGCAGCGTCGCAGGCCGGGGACAGGGAAGCGATGAGCAGTTCTTC. Translated: CSVAGRGQGSDEQFF.

The chain couples TRBV3-1 to TRBJ2-1, with 7 bases that match TRBD2. CDR3 length: 16 residues. CDR1 and CDR2 from the germline V gene are LGHDT and YNNKEL (reference sequence). V shed 4 bases and J 7 bases; nucleotides not matched to a gene: 13. CDR3 in amino acids: CASSPIGGGFGNEQFF. CDR3 nucleotides: TGTGCCAGCAGCCCAATCGGCGGGGGTTTCGGGAATGAGCAGTTCTTC.

In its sample, this clonotype was seen a few times. The chain employs TRBV24-1 and TRBJ2-5, with TRBD1 matching over 9 bases. Germline CDR1 reads KGHDR; CDR2 reads SFDVKD. J was trimmed by 4 bases and V by 3 bases; bases with no gene match: 5. The CDR3 has 15 amino acids. As DNA, the CDR3 is TGTGCCACCAGTGATCCGGGACAGGGTATAGAGACCCAGTACTTC. Translating gives CATSDPGQGIETQYF.

Worth noting for this clonotype: One end of the junction does not line up with germline, which may come from a read error. This chain connects TRBV7-9 to TRBJ2-4, with 9 bases lining up with TRBD2. The germline CDR1 and CDR2 sequences are SEHNR and FQNEAQ (reference sequence). This CDR3 spans 20 amino acids. CDR3 nucleotides: TGTGCCAGCAGCCCGCCTTCTGGGCGGGGGGGCCAGGTTGCCAAAAACATTCGGTACTTC. This translates into CASSPPSGRGGQVAKNIRYF.

The chain is built from TRBV6-2 or TRBV6-3 and TRBJ1-1; no firm D call. V was pared by 6 bases and J by 4 bases, with 18 bases between. This CDR3 is built from 15 residues. Germline loops: CDR1 MNHEY, CDR2 SVGEGT. CDR3 nucleotide sequence: TGTGCCAGCAGGCCTGCGGCGCCACTGAGCACTGAAGCTTTCTTT. Protein: CASRPAAPLSTEAFF.

The chain recombines TRBV20-1 with TRBJ1-1; D is ambiguous. The germline gives CDR1 DFQATT, CDR2 SNEGSKA (reference sequence). V was cut by 5 bases and J by 5 bases, with 21 bases left in between. The CDR3 consists of 15 residues. CDR3 loop: CSAAATYEAGTEAFF. The CDR3 DNA reads TGCAGTGCTGCGGCCACCTACGAGGCAGGAACTGAAGCTTTCTTT.

The V and J genes are TRBV10-3 and TRBJ2-4, with 7 positions matching TRBD1. The DNA end favors TRBJ2-7, so the J call may be wrong. The CDR3 runs 15 residues. Germline loops: CDR1 ENHRY, CDR2 SYGVKD. In DNA form, the CDR3 reads TGTGCCATCAAACAGACAGGGTTCGGACTCACCGAGCAGTACTTC. Translating gives CAIKQTGFGLTEQYF.

This chain joins TRBV5-1 and TRBJ2-1, with 7 nucleotides matching TRBD1. Germline loops: CDR1 SGHRS, CDR2 YFSETQ. The CDR3 covers 15 residues. The V gene end was trimmed by 5 bases and the J gene end by 9 bases; junction bases not matched to a gene: 14. The CDR3 DNA sequence: TGCGCCAGCAGTCTTGATGGGACAGCTGGGAGTGAGCAGTTCTTC. The encoded protein is CASSLDGTAGSEQFF.

In this sample, this clonotype turned up a few times. The rearrangement links TRBV18 to TRBJ1-4; D is perhaps TRBD1 (6 bases). Germline CDR1 KGHSH, CDR2 LQKENI. Trimming pared 5 bases from V and 7 bases from J, leaving 14 bases between. The CDR3 length is 14 residues. The CDR3 protein is CASSGPGGLEKLFF. Written as DNA, the CDR3 is TGTGCCAGCTCAGGCCCGGGGGGCCTTGAAAAACTGTTTTTT.

This chain uses TRBV7-2 with TRBJ2-5; possible D gene TRBD2, 6 bases. Near its end, the DNA agrees better with TRBJ2-7, so the J call may be wrong. Looked up from germline, CDR1 is SGHTA and CDR2 is FQGNSA. This CDR3 has 14 amino acids. DNA of the CDR3: TGTGCCAGCACCGCGGGACGGACATTTAACGAGCAGTACTTC. Protein sequence: CASTAGRTFNEQYF.

This clonotype was seen ten or more times. The chain carries TRBV5-6 and TRBJ2-5; weak D call: TRBD2 (7 bases). V lost 7 bases, J lost 5 bases, and 15 bases lay in between. The germline V gene has CDR1 SGHDT and CDR2 YYEEEE. The CDR3 runs to 13 residues. In DNA form, the CDR3 reads TGTGCCAGCTCCCCTGCGGGGGCGGAGACCCAGTACTTC. This sequence encodes CASSPAGAETQYF.

V gene TRBV7-2 combines with J gene TRBJ2-2; the D is unclear. This CDR3 is 13 amino acids long. Germline lookup yields CDR1 SGHTA and CDR2 FQGNSA. The V gene lost 1 base and the J gene lost 7 bases, with 7 bases spanning the gap. This CDR3 reads CASSLVDDGELFF. DNA of the CDR3: TGTGCCAGCAGCTTAGTAGACGACGGGGAGCTGTTTTTT.

This clonotype appeared a few times. V usage is TRBV9 and J usage is TRBJ1-4, with D possibly TRBD1 on 6 matching bases. This CDR3 comprises 14 residues. V was pared by 4 bases and J by 8 bases, with 15 bases between. Germline CDR1 is SGDLS and CDR2 is YYNGEE. CDR3 residues: CASSFQGTGEKLFF. The CDR3 DNA is TGTGCCAGCAGCTTCCAGGGGACCGGAGAAAAACTGTTTTTT.

This clonotype turned up a few times. V is TRBV11-2 and J is TRBJ2-1; D is unclear. CDR1 SGHAT and CDR2 FQNNGV come from the germline V gene. The CDR3 covers 12 residues. With 5 bases removed from V and 9 bases from J, the gap between germline ends came to 11 bases. The CDR3 DNA reads TGTGCCAGCAGCCTTACAGAGGCTGAGCAGTTCTTC. Amino acid sequence: CASSLTEAEQFF.

The chain joins TRBV6-5 to TRBJ2-5; possibly TRBD1 or TRBD2 for D (5 bases each). Trimming shortened V by 2 bases and J by 5 bases, and 18 bases separated the two germline ends. Germline assignment: CDR1 MNHEY and CDR2 SVGAGI. The length of the CDR3 is 16 residues. CDR3 DNA: TGTGCCAGCAGTTACGGGGCAGGAGGCATTGCGGAGACCCAGTACTTC. This sequence encodes CASSYGAGGIAETQYF.

This clonotype was detected ten times or more. The chain couples TRBV6-2 or TRBV6-3 to TRBJ2-4; unclear D gene. The CDR3 spans 12 residues. In germline, CDR1 is MNHEY, CDR2 SVGEGT. Trimming pared 2 bases from V and 3 bases from J, leaving 2 bases between. CDR3 bases: TGTGCCAGCAGTTACGGCAAAAACATTCAGTACTTC. It is translated as CASSYGKNIQYF.

This clonotype was seen repeatedly, ten times or more. The junction departs from the called germline gene at one end, perhaps through a read error. The V and J genes are TRBV5-1 and TRBJ2-3; a weak D match, TRBD2 (6 bases). The length of the CDR3 is 15 residues. The germline V gene has CDR1 SGHRS and CDR2 YFSETQ. The CDR3 nucleotides read TGTGCTAGCAGCTTAGGTAGCGGTAGCACAGATACGCAGTATTTT. This codes for CASSLGSGSTDTQYF. The complete variable domain, with remaining parts taken from reference TRBV5-1 and TRBJ2-3, reads KAGVTQTPRYLIKTRGQQVTLSCSPISGHRSVSWYQQTPGQGLQFLFEYFSETQRNKGNFPGRFSGRQFSNSRSEMNVSTLELGDSALYLCASSLGSGSTDTQYFGPGTRLTVL.

J is TRBJ2-1 and V is TRBV27; 7 nucleotides match TRBD2. The CDR3 spans 15 residues. V lost 2 bases and J lost 6; bases outside the gene matches: 7. The germline V gene encodes CDR1 MNHEY and CDR2 SMNVEV (reference sequence). The chain's CDR3 is CASSLMGGALNEQFF. The CDR3 DNA reads TGTGCCAGCAGTTTAATGGGAGGGGCTCTCAATGAGCAGTTCTTC.

The chain is built from TRBV3-1 and TRBJ2-1, with a weak D call TRBD1 (5 bases). Trimming pared 2 bases from V and 6 bases from J, leaving 11 bases between. The CDR3 has 14 amino acids. Germline assignment: CDR1 LGHDT and CDR2 YNNKEL (reference sequence). The CDR3 reads CASSQRGRSNEQFF. In DNA form, the CDR3 reads TGTGCCAGCAGCCAAAGGGGCCGAAGCAATGAGCAGTTCTTC.

This clonotype was recorded many times. The chain links TRBV12-5 to TRBJ2-5; 9 positions agree with TRBD1. CDR3 length equals 16 residues. The germline gives CDR1 LGHNT, CDR2 FRNRAP. The V and J ends lost 2 bases and 5 bases, in that order; junction bases with no gene match: 9. DNA of the CDR3: TGTGCTAGTGGTTTGTGGTTGACAGGGGGTCTGGAGACCCAGTACTTC. This codes for CASGLWLTGGLETQYF.